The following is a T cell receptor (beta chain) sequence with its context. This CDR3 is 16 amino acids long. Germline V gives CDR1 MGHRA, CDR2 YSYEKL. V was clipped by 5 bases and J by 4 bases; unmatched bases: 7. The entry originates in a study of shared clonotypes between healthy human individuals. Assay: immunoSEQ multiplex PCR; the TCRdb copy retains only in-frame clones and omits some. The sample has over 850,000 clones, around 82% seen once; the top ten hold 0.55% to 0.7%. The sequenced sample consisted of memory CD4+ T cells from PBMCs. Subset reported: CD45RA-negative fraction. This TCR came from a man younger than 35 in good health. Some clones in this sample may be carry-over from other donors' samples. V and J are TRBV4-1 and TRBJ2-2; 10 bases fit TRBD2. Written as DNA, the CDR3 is TGCGCCAGCAGCAGAGGACTAGCGGAAGTCACCGGGGAGCTGTTTTTT. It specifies CASSRGLAEVTGELFF.